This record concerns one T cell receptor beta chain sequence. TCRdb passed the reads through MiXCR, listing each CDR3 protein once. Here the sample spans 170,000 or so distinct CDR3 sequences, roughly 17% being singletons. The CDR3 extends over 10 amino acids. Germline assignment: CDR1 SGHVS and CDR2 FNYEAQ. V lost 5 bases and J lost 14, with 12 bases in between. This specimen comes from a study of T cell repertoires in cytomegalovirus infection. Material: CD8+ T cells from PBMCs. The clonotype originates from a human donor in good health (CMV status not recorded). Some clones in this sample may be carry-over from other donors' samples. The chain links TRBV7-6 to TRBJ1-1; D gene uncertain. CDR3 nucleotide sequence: TGTGCCAGCAGCCCTCACACGCGCTTCTTT. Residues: CASSPHTRFF.